This T cell receptor beta chain is drawn from a study of cytomegalovirus exposure and HLA in healthy donors. As regards this clone: Its antigen is still unknown.

The PCR used 60 Vbeta and 13 Jbeta primers. Data came from immunoSEQ multiplex PCR; TCRdb stores just in-frame clones and leaves some out. Recorded here are tens of thousands of clones; the top ten clones represent about 4%. Study outcomes and limitations: Through in vitro validation, a few CMV-associated chains were shown to be specific for CMV antigens.

All the people who gave samples were healthy bone marrow donors. Input material: PBMCs. The sequence derives from a female donor in good health and CMV-seropositive.

DNA for the CDR3: TGTGCCAGCAGCCCTCTAGCCAGGGGGCGACGAGAGACCCAGTACTTC. Translating gives CASSPLARGRRETQYF. The V gene is TRBV11-2, the J gene TRBJ2-5; 8 nucleotides match TRBD1. The germline gives CDR1 SGHAT, CDR2 FQNNGV. V dropped 5 bases and J dropped 4; count of bases not matched to a gene: 12. The CDR3 totals 16 residues.